This TCR beta chain was recorded in a study of cytomegalovirus exposure and HLA in healthy donors. Germline values: CDR1 MGHDK, CDR2 SYGVNS. Trimming cost V 2 bases and J 2 bases, with 9 bases left between them. This CDR3 region has 14 residues. Remarks on this clone: Its antigen is not identified.

PCR involved 60 Vbeta and 13 Jbeta primers. TCRdb's copy holds only in-frame clones and misses some; the assay was immunoSEQ multiplex PCR. The table has 210,000 or so clones, approximately 79% seen once. Study results and caveats: Reportedly, fewer N-insertions than the approximately 700-donor mean appeared in an Asian-associated ancestry cluster in a later analysis. Presence/absence analyses assumed roughly uniform sequencing depth across donors, which may not hold. The investigators catalogued 164 TCR beta chains as cytomegalovirus-associated.

The source is a girl aged 2 to 9 in good health and CMV-seronegative. The specimen sequenced was PBMCs. The chain employs TRBV25-1 and TRBJ2-5; D is perhaps TRBD2 (5 bases). The CDR3 protein is CASSEPPGQETQYF. As DNA, the CDR3 is TGTGCCAGCAGTGAACCACCGGGACAAGAGACCCAGTACTTC.